The clone carrying this T cell receptor beta chain was recorded a few times. These data are taken from a study of blood T cell repertoires in COVID-19. Study processing details: Reference gene primer amplification in the assay estimated nucleated cell counts. The repertoire was sequenced with immunoSEQ multiplex PCR; TCRdb's copy has only in-frame clones and lacks some. The V and J calls and clone size come from that table; D and trimming were worked out from the DNA. This table has roughly 670,000 clones, approximately 90% appearing once. The sequence was obtained from a woman between 18 and 29 years old with acute or convalescent COVID-19. Sample: peripheral blood.

In nucleotides, the CDR3 is TGCGCCAGCAGTCAATCCACCAACGACAGTCGCAATCAGCCCCAGCATTTT. Translated, it gives CASSQSTNDSRNQPQHF. This chain links TRBV23-1 with TRBJ1-5; weak D call: TRBD1 (5 bases). TRBV23-1 is annotated as an ORF whose role is uncertain. This CDR3 spans 17 amino acids. V gave up 0 bases and J gave up 2 bases, with 14 bases separating them.